These 10 T cell receptor beta chains came from one sample sequenced in a study of shared clonotypes between healthy human individuals. Profiled with immunoSEQ multiplex PCR; TCRdb holds only in-frame clones, not every one. The repertoire has 1 million to 1.2 million clones, approximately 80% of them found once; the top ten carry more than 0.85%. Material: memory CD4+ T cells from PBMCs. As to subset: CD45RA-negative fraction. Every receptor here comes from a man aged 18 to 35 in good health. Some clones in this sample may be carry-over from other donors' samples.

V gene TRBV6-1 combines with J gene TRBJ2-7; 10 bases are shared with TRBD2. Germline CDR1 MNHNS, CDR2 SASEGT. The V segment lost 7 bases and the J segment 4 bases; nucleotides outside the gene matches: 4. The CDR3 is 13 amino acids. CDR3: CASIKREGYEQYF. DNA for the CDR3: TGTGCCAGCATAAAGCGGGAGGGGTACGAGCAGTACTTC.

The chain links TRBV20-1 to TRBJ2-5; D gene uncertain. CDR3 length: 11 residues. V was shortened by 5 bases and J by 5 bases, with 9 bases between the two germline ends. Germline V lookup: CDR1 DFQATT, CDR2 SNEGSKA (reference sequence). CDR3 bases: TGCAGTGCTTATAGCTGGGAGACCCAGTACTTC. Translating gives CSAYSWETQYF.

V is TRBV5-6 and J is TRBJ2-3; 7 bases are a match to TRBD2. This CDR3 region has 17 residues. Germline lookup yields CDR1 SGHDT and CDR2 YYEEEE. V was clipped by 4 bases and J by 0 bases; unmatched bases: 11. CDR3 in DNA: TGTGCCAGCAGCCCCCTCGACCAGCGGGGTAGCACAGATACGCAGTATTTT. This gives the protein CASSPLDQRGSTDTQYF.

On this clone: Different DNA sequences within this sample yield the same CDR3. The genes are TRBV6-5 and TRBJ1-6, with 9 positions matching TRBD1. Germline V gene lookup returns CDR1 MNHEY and CDR2 SVGAGI. CDR3 length: 14 residues. Trimming took 5 bases from V and 5 from J; bases not matched to a gene: 1. CDR3 DNA sequence: TGTGCCAGCAGTCGGACAGGGGATAATTCACCCCTCCACTTT. Residues: CASSRTGDNSPLHF.

The V call is TRBV14, the J call TRBJ2-2, with 8 bases lining up with TRBD2. Germline CDR1 is SGHDN and CDR2 is FVKESK. The CDR3 is 16 residues long. V trimming: 1 base; J trimming: 6 bases; junction bases outside the gene matches: 7. The CDR3: CASSQAGGRLSGELFF. CDR3 nucleotides: TGTGCCAGCAGCCAAGCGGGCGGGAGGCTTTCCGGGGAGCTGTTTTTT.

The chain links TRBV28 to TRBJ1-3; D remains ambiguous. The V gene's germline CDR1 is MDHEN and CDR2 SYDVKM. The CDR3 runs 13 residues. Trimming cost V 6 bases and J 0 bases, with 6 bases left between them. As DNA, the CDR3 is TGTGCCAGCAGATACTTCTCTGGAAACACCATATATTTT. This codes for CASRYFSGNTIYF. Based on the CDR3 plus reference TRBV28 and TRBJ1-3, the full variable domain is DVKVTQSSRYLVKRTGEKVFLECVQDMDHENMFWYRQDPGLGLRLIYFSYDVKMKEKGDIPEGYSVSREKKERFSLILESASTNQTSMYLCASRYFSGNTIYFGEGSWLTVV.

The gene calls are TRBV9 and TRBJ2-6; 9 nucleotides line up with TRBD1. This CDR3 spans 15 amino acids. Germline values: CDR1 SGDLS, CDR2 YYNGEE. V was clipped by 4 bases and J by 8 bases; unmatched bases: 7. CDR3 residues: CASSLDDRGTNVLTF. In DNA form, the CDR3 reads TGTGCCAGCAGCCTCGACGACAGGGGGACCAACGTCCTGACTTTC.

The chain carries TRBV27 and TRBJ1-2, with a tentative D call TRBD1 (5 bases). The CDR3 totals 14 residues. V dropped 2 bases and J dropped 4 bases, with 11 bases sitting between them. Germline V gene sequence: CDR1 MNHEY, CDR2 SMNVEV (reference sequence). The CDR3 reads CASSLNRRGYGYTF. CDR3 DNA sequence: TGTGCCAGCAGTTTAAACCGAAGGGGCTATGGCTACACCTTC.

This clone appeared a few times. The rearrangement uses TRBV5-6 and TRBJ2-7, with D possibly being TRBD1 or TRBD2 (5 bases each). Trimming cost V 3 bases and J 6 bases, with 19 bases left between them. This CDR3 comprises 15 residues. Germline V CDR1 and CDR2: SGHDT, YYEEEE. Here the CDR3 reads CASSSLELRGVEQYF. The CDR3 nucleotides read TGTGCCAGCAGCTCCCTAGAGCTGAGGGGCGTCGAGCAGTACTTC.

This clone was detected once. V is TRBV18 and J is TRBJ2-7; TRBD2 matches 14 bases. The CDR3 sequence is 17 residues long. Germline lookup yields CDR1 KGHSH and CDR2 LQKENI. V dropped 3 bases and J dropped 5; count of bases not matched to a gene: 9. CDR3: CASSPRTSGRTEDEQYF. The CDR3 bases are TGTGCCAGCTCACCGAGGACTAGCGGGAGGACTGAGGACGAGCAGTACTTC.